The source of this T cell receptor beta chain is a study of blood T cell repertoires in COVID-19. Across the whole study: From the United States, Italy and Spain came samples of acute and convalescent COVID-19. T cells, B-cell-depleted T cells, or PBMCs provided the cDNA or gDNA that served as material.

This CDR3 is built from 14 residues. The V gene's germline CDR1 is MNHEY and CDR2 SVGAGI. V lost 0 bases to trimming and J lost 11 bases; unmatched junction nucleotides: 5. In the original analysis: Nucleated cell number was recorded as an estimate derived from reference gene primer amplification. Assay: immunoSEQ multiplex PCR; the TCRdb copy retains only in-frame clones and omits some. V and J calls plus clone size are reproduced from that table; the DNA served to infer D and trimming. The sample records tens of thousands of clones, around 87% being singletons. The chain recombines TRBV6-5 with TRBJ2-4; 9 bases match TRBD1. The TCR comes from a human donor with acute or convalescent COVID-19. The donor label of this sample is uncertain. The sample was peripheral blood. The chain's CDR3 is CASSYSTGGSVQYF. The CDR3 coding sequence is TGTGCCAGCAGTTACTCGACAGGGGGTTCGGTTCAGTACTTC.